Each of the 18 T cell receptor beta chains below was sequenced from the same sample in a study of PD-L1 blockade in urothelial cancer. Time point denoted: peripheral blood 6 weeks after treatment start. The repertoire was sequenced with immunoSEQ multiplex PCR; TCRdb's copy has only in-frame clones and lacks some. The table has about 46,000 clones, around 85% seen once; the top ten hold approximately 2%. The sample here was PBMCs, taken around atezolizumab (anti-PD-L1) treatment. These receptors all come from a man between 50 and 59 years old with urothelial cancer.

This chain joins TRBV7-9 and TRBJ1-1, with D maybe TRBD1 (5 bases). In germline, CDR1 is SEHNR, CDR2 FQNEAQ (reference sequence). The CDR3 is 14 residues long. V shed 3 bases and J shed 1 base, with 9 bases lying between them. CDR3 amino acids: CASSFRDRNTEAFF. Written as DNA, the CDR3 is TGTGCCAGCAGCTTTAGAGACAGGAACACTGAAGCTTTCTTT.

The chain is built from TRBV7-9 and TRBJ2-7, with D possibly matching TRBD1 (6 bases). Germline-derived CDR1 and CDR2 are SEHNR and FQNEAQ (reference sequence). The CDR3 covers 14 residues. Trimming pared 1 base from V and 0 bases from J, leaving 7 bases between. This CDR3 reads CASSLVGGSYEQYF. CDR3 in DNA: TGTGCCAGCAGCTTAGTAGGGGGCTCCTACGAGCAGTACTTC.

The chain couples TRBV6-5 to TRBJ2-7; the match to TRBD1 covers 9 bases. CDR1 is MNHEY and CDR2 is SVGAGI in the germline V gene. After removal of 5 bases from V and 6 bases from J, the junction contained 11 bases not matched to a gene. This CDR3 has 15 amino acids. The CDR3 spells CASSPGTGIFGEQYF. CDR3 nucleotide sequence: TGTGCCAGCAGTCCCGGGACAGGGATATTCGGCGAGCAGTACTTC.

The chain joins TRBV11-3 to TRBJ2-2; TRBD1 agrees at 9 bases. From germline, CDR1 is SGHNT and CDR2 YENEEA. Trimming cost V 1 base and J 5 bases; bases outside gene matches: 2. This CDR3 contains 15 residues. This CDR3 is CASSLGTGETGELFF. The CDR3 nucleotides are TGTGCCAGCAGCTTAGGGACAGGGGAGACCGGGGAGCTGTTTTTT.

The rearrangement links TRBV9 to TRBJ1-2; 9 bases line up with TRBD1. The CDR3 sequence is 15 residues long. Germline V lookup: CDR1 SGDLS, CDR2 YYNGEE. V shed 1 base and J 5 bases; nucleotides not matched to a gene: 6. CDR3 nucleotide sequence: TGTGCCAGCAGCGTAACGGGACAGGGAGGTTATGGCTACACCTTC. It yields the protein CASSVTGQGGYGYTF.

The count of this clone is one. This chain links TRBV27 with TRBJ2-5; TRBD2 matches 7 bases. Per the germline V gene, CDR1 is MNHEY and CDR2 is SMNVEV (reference sequence). The CDR3 totals 15 residues. V shed 2 bases, J shed 4 bases, and the junction held 7 bases outside the gene matches. CDR3 in DNA: TGTGCCAGCAGTTTAGGGCGGGGGTGGGCAGAGACCCAGTACTTC. Its translation: CASSLGRGWAETQYF.

The V and J genes are TRBV19 and TRBJ2-7; D gene unclear. V lost 0 bases, J lost 0 bases, and 9 bases lay in between. The CDR3 runs 15 residues. Germline-derived CDR1 and CDR2 are LNHDA and SQIVND (reference sequence). CDR3 bases: TGTGCCAGTAGTATAGAGCATTCCAGCTCCTACGAGCAGTACTTC. Its translation: CASSIEHSSSYEQYF.

The J gene is TRBJ2-1, the V gene TRBV6-6; D may be TRBD1 (5 bases). Germline lookup yields CDR1 MNHNY and CDR2 SVGAGI (reference sequence). V shed 2 bases and J shed 4 bases, with 9 bases lying between them. CDR3 length equals 14 residues. CDR3 sequence reads: CASSYTQGYNEQFF. CDR3 DNA sequence: TGTGCCAGCAGTTACACTCAGGGATACAATGAGCAGTTCTTC.

The CDR3 is CASSLPGQLLPPDTQYF. The CDR3 DNA sequence: TGTGCCAGCAGTTTACCGGGACAGCTTTTACCCCCAGATACGCAGTATTTT. This sequence joins TRBV7-9 and TRBJ2-3, with TRBD1 matching 7 bases. CDR3 length: 17 residues. The V gene's germline CDR1 is SEHNR and CDR2 FQNEAQ (reference sequence). V lost 6 bases to trimming and J lost 4 bases; unmatched junction nucleotides: 16.

The rearrangement uses TRBV27 and TRBJ1-5, with a tentative D call TRBD1 (6 bases). The germline gives CDR1 MNHEY, CDR2 SMNVEV (reference sequence). This CDR3 comprises 14 residues. V dropped 6 bases and J dropped 6 bases, with 15 bases sitting between them. In DNA form, the CDR3 reads TGTGCCAGCAGAACCACTCCAGGGGTTCAGCCCCAGCATTTT. Translation: CASRTTPGVQPQHF.

A word on this clone: Germline and junction disagree at one end, which may indicate a read error. The chain carries TRBV5-5 and TRBJ2-2, with D tentatively TRBD1 (6 bases). The CDR3 loop spans 14 amino acids. Looked up from germline, CDR1 is SGHKS and CDR2 is YYEKEE (reference sequence). In DNA form, the CDR3 reads TGTGCCAGCAGCTTGCTCTGGGACACCGGGGAGCTATTTTTT. Translation gives CASSLLWDTGELFF.

The sample holds one count of this clone. The chain links TRBV29-1 to TRBJ2-3; D might be TRBD1 (6 bases). The CDR3 sequence is 14 residues long. Trimming took 8 bases from V and 1 from J, leaving 16 bases between them. The germline gives CDR1 SQVTM, CDR2 ANQGSEA. The CDR3 DNA sequence: TGCAGCTTCCAAGGGGGAGCCGGCACAGATACGCAGTATTTT. It encodes CSFQGGAGTDTQYF.

The table lists this clone with a count of one. The V gene is TRBV5-5, the J gene TRBJ1-2; 10 nucleotides align to TRBD1. V dropped 0 bases and J dropped 4; count of bases not matched to a gene: 0. CDR3 length equals 14 residues. Germline-derived CDR1 and CDR2 are SGHKS and YYEKEE (reference sequence). The CDR3 spells CASSLGTGGYGYTF. DNA of the CDR3: TGTGCCAGCAGCTTGGGGACAGGGGGCTATGGCTACACCTTC. Variable domain in full (rest from reference TRBV5-5 and TRBJ1-2): DAGVTQSPTHLIKTRGQQVTLRCSPISGHKSVSWYQQVLGQGPQFIFQYYEKEERGRGNFPDRFSARQFPNYSSELNVNALLLGDSALYLCASSLGTGGYGYTFGSGTRLTVV.

The V and J genes are TRBV11-2 and TRBJ2-1; TRBD2 aligns across 12 bases. Looked up from germline, CDR1 is SGHAT and CDR2 is FQNNGV. Trimming cost V 5 bases and J 9 bases; bases outside gene matches: 20. The CDR3 is 19 amino acids. This CDR3 is CASSRRGLAGGPGIGEQFF. DNA for the CDR3: TGTGCCAGCAGCAGAAGGGGGCTAGCGGGAGGGCCCGGGATTGGTGAGCAGTTCTTC.

CDR3 loop: CASSPRLAGGTDTQYF. CDR3 nucleotides: TGTGCCAGCTCCCCCCGACTAGCGGGGGGCACAGATACGCAGTATTTT. The chain couples TRBV27 to TRBJ2-3; 12 bases are shared with TRBD2. The CDR3 runs 16 residues. Germline assignment: CDR1 MNHEY and CDR2 SMNVEV (reference sequence). The J segment lost 1 base and the V segment lost 8 bases, leaving 7 bases of the junction unmatched.

This chain links TRBV5-1 with TRBJ2-3; D is possibly TRBD1 (6 bases). Between the trimmed V and J ends, which lost 5 bases and 3 bases, there was a span of 7 bases. The CDR3 runs 12 residues. Germline V lookup: CDR1 SGHRS, CDR2 YFSETQ. CDR3 nucleotides: TGCGCCAGCAGAAGGGGGACAGATACGCAGTATTTT. It encodes CASRRGTDTQYF.

A single count supports this clone. The V call is TRBV29-1, the J call TRBJ1-5; tentatively, D is TRBD1 (6 bases). Germline loops: CDR1 SQVTM, CDR2 ANQGSEA. This CDR3 has 13 residues. Trimming took off 5 bases at V and 4 bases at J, with 12 bases between the two ends. The CDR3 region has the DNA TGCAGCGTTTCCGAGGACAGAAATCAGCCCCAGCATTTT. It codes for CSVSEDRNQPQHF.

CDR3 loop: CASKGGQGQFF. The CDR3 DNA follows: TGTGCCAGCAAGGGGGGACAGGGGCAGTTCTTC. The chain is built from TRBV7-9 and TRBJ2-1, with 9 bases lining up with TRBD1. The CDR3 covers 11 residues. V lost 7 bases and J lost 12; bases outside the gene matches: 4. Germline V gives CDR1 SEHNR, CDR2 FQNEAQ (reference sequence).